Below are 13 T cell receptor beta chains sequenced from a single sample in a study of cytomegalovirus exposure and HLA in healthy donors. The PCR contained 60 Vbeta and 13 Jbeta primers. The method was immunoSEQ multiplex PCR; TCRdb's version includes in-frame clones alone and lacks a portion of them. This sample has around 160,000 clones, with over 75% found just once. Sequences were obtained from PBMCs. All receptors come from a man in his late teens or twenties in good health and CMV-seropositive.

A single count supports this clone. This CDR3 is CASSLGGVGLVPYEQYF. CDR3 bases: TGTGCCAGCAGCTTAGGGGGGGTTGGTCTAGTGCCCTACGAGCAGTACTTC. The chain combines TRBV7-2 with TRBJ2-7; a weak D match, TRBD2 (6 bases). The germline gives CDR1 SGHTA, CDR2 FQGNSA. The V end lost 1 base, the J end lost 2 bases, and 18 bases lay between the germline ends. CDR3 length: 17 residues.

The chain carries TRBV7-6 and TRBJ2-7, with D maybe TRBD2 (5 bases). V lost 4 bases and J lost 2, with 12 bases in between. Germline CDR1 is SGHVS and CDR2 is FNYEAQ. The CDR3 length is 14 residues. The CDR3 DNA follows: TGTGCCAGCAGCTCCTGGACTCAAACCTACGAGCAGTACTTC. Encoded protein: CASSSWTQTYEQYF.

The V and J genes are TRBV7-9 and TRBJ2-1; D gene ambiguous. Germline assignment: CDR1 SEHNR and CDR2 FQNEAQ (reference sequence). Trimming left V 3 bases short and J 8 bases short, with 8 bases between. The CDR3 consists of 12 residues. The CDR3 here is CASSFGFDEQFF. CDR3 DNA: TGTGCCAGCAGCTTCGGGTTTGATGAGCAGTTCTTC.

On this clone itself: The same CDR3 is also encoded by other DNA sequences in this sample. The chain joins TRBV29-1 to TRBJ1-1, with TRBD1 matching over 12 bases. V trimming: 0 bases; J trimming: 5 bases; junction bases outside the gene matches: 10. CDR1 and CDR2 from the germline V gene are SQVTM and ANQGSEA. This CDR3 spans 17 amino acids. This chain's CDR3 is CSVEDSGTGGTVTEAFF. Written as DNA, the CDR3 is TGCAGCGTTGAAGATTCTGGGACAGGGGGCACGGTTACTGAAGCTTTCTTT. The variable domain in full, completed from reference TRBV29-1 and TRBJ1-1, reads SAVISQKPSRDICQRGTSLTIQCQVDSQVTMMFWYRQQPGQSLTLIATANQGSEATYESGFVIDKFPISRPNLTFSTLTVSNMSPEDSSIYLCSVEDSGTGGTVTEAFFGQGTRLTVV.

This sequence joins TRBV29-1 and TRBJ2-5; TRBD1 might be the D (6 bases). The tail of the sequence fits TRBJ2-7 better, so the J call may be wrong. Germline V gives CDR1 SQVTM, CDR2 ANQGSEA. CDR3 length: 13 residues. The CDR3 reads CSVVGGGSYEQYF. The CDR3 DNA reads TGCAGCGTTGTAGGGGGTGGGTCCTACGAGCAGTACTTC.

With respect to this clone: Other DNA sequences in this sample translate to the same CDR3. This chain links TRBV19 with TRBJ1-1; no clear D. The germline V gene has CDR1 LNHDA and CDR2 SQIVND (reference sequence). V was shortened by 6 bases and J by 5 bases, with 19 bases between the two germline ends. This CDR3 is 15 amino acids long. CDR3 loop: CASRISAGVRTEAFF. The CDR3 DNA reads TGTGCCAGTAGAATATCGGCCGGGGTAAGGACTGAAGCTTTCTTT.

CDR3 DNA: TGCGCCAGCAGCTTGGAGACAGGGGGCGACGAGCAGTACTTC. It codes for CASSLETGGDEQYF. The chain is built from TRBV5-1 and TRBJ2-5; 10 positions match TRBD1. The last part of the DNA fits TRBJ2-7 better; the J call may be wrong. CDR3 size: 14 residues. CDR1 and CDR2 from the germline V gene are SGHRS and YFSETQ.

This CDR3 is CASSDRLPGSYGYTF. DNA of the CDR3: TGTGCCAGCAGTGACAGACTCCCAGGGTCCTATGGCTACACCTTC. The chain recombines TRBV2 with TRBJ1-2; D is perhaps TRBD1 (5 bases). Per germline, CDR1 SNHLY and CDR2 FYNNEI. CDR3 length: 15 amino acids. Trimming pared 3 bases from V and 4 bases from J, leaving 15 bases between.

V is TRBV9 and J is TRBJ2-2, with D possibly matching TRBD2 (5 bases). Trimming left V 4 bases short and J 3 bases short, with 16 bases between. Germline V lookup: CDR1 SGDLS, CDR2 YYNGEE. This CDR3 is 16 amino acids long. CDR3 in DNA: TGTGCCAGCAGCCCTAAGCGAGGGATTTACACCGGGGAGCTGTTTTTT. The encoded protein is CASSPKRGIYTGELFF.

The rearrangement links TRBV5-1 to TRBJ2-7; 9 nucleotides line up with TRBD1. Germline V gives CDR1 SGHRS, CDR2 YFSETQ. This CDR3 has 15 amino acids. The V gene end was trimmed by 4 bases and the J gene end by 5 bases; junction bases not matched to a gene: 10. The CDR3 loop reads CASSPGQGFFDEQYF. CDR3 coding DNA: TGCGCCAGCAGCCCCGGACAGGGGTTTTTCGACGAGCAGTACTTC.

This rearrangement joins TRBV9 to TRBJ2-2; TRBD1 matches 9 bases. Trimming cost V 8 bases and J 4 bases; bases outside gene matches: 9. This CDR3 spans 15 amino acids. Germline-derived CDR1 and CDR2 are SGDLS and YYNGEE. The CDR3 coding sequence is TGTGCCAGACCCCTCAACAGGGGGCTCACCGGGGAGCTGTTTTTT. The encoded protein is CARPLNRGLTGELFF.

The chain couples TRBV7-9 to TRBJ1-2; weak D call: TRBD1 (6 bases). Germline V gene lookup returns CDR1 SEHNR and CDR2 FQNEAQ (reference sequence). CDR3 length equals 13 residues. With 1 base removed from V and 5 bases from J, the gap between germline ends came to 8 bases. CDR3 sequence reads: CASSLGTEYGYTF. The CDR3 DNA reads as TGTGCCAGCAGCTTAGGGACAGAGTATGGCTACACCTTC.

The J gene is TRBJ2-5, the V gene TRBV5-1; D is uncertain. Deletions cut 0 bases from V and 3 bases from J, with 15 bases between. The CDR3 has 16 residues. Germline V CDR1 and CDR2: SGHRS, YFSETQ. CDR3 loop: CASSLALVPLEETQYF. CDR3 DNA sequence: TGCGCCAGCAGCTTGGCGTTAGTGCCCCTGGAAGAGACCCAGTACTTC.